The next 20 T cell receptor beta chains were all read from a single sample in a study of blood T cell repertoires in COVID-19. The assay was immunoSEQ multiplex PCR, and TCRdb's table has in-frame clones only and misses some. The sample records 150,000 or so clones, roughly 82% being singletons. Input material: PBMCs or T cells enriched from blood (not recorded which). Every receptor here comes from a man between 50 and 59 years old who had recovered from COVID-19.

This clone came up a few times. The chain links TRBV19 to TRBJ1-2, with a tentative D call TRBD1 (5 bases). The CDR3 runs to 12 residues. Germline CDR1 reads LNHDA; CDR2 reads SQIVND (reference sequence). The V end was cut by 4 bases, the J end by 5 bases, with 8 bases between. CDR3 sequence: CASSNQGYGYTF. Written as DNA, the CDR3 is TGTGCCAGTAGTAACCAGGGATATGGCTACACCTTC.

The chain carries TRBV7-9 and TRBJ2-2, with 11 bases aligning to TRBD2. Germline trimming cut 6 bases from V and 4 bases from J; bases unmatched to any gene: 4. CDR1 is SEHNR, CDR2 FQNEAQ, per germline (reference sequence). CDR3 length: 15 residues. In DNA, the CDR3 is TGTGCCAGCAGTGATAGCGGGGGGGCCACCGGGGAGCTGTTTTTT. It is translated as CASSDSGGATGELFF. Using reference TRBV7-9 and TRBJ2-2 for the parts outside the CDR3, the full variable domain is DTGVSQNPRHKITKRGQNVTFRCDPISEHNRLYWYRQTLGQGPEFLTYFQNEAQLEKSRLLSDRFSAERPKGSFSTLEIQRTEQGDSAMYLCASSDSGGATGELFFGEGSRLTVL.

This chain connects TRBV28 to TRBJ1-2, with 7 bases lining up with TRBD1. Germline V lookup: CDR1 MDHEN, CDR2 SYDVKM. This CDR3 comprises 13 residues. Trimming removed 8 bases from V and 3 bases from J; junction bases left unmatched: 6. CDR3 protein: CASDDRVDYGYTF. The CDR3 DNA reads TGTGCCAGCGACGACAGGGTTGACTATGGCTACACCTTC.

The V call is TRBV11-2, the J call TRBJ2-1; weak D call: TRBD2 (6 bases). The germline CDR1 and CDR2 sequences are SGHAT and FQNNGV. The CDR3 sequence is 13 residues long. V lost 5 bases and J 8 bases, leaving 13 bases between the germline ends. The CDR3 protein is CASSPRGSYEQFF. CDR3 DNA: TGTGCCAGCAGCCCCCGGGGGAGTTATGAGCAGTTCTTC.

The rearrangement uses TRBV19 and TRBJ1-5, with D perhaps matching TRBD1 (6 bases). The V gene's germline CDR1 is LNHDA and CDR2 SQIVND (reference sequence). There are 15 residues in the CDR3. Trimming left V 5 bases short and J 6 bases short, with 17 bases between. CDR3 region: CASSFQGTRSQPQHF. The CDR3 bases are TGTGCCAGTAGTTTCCAAGGGACAAGGAGTCAGCCCCAGCATTTT.

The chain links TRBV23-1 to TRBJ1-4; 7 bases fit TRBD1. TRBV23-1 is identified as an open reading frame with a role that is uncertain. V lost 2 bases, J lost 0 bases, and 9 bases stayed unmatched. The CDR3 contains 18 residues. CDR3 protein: CASSQIHDRAPTNEKLFF. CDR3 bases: TGCGCCAGCAGTCAAATCCATGACAGGGCCCCAACTAATGAAAAACTGTTTTTT.

CDR3 in amino acids: CASSASIEQFF. As DNA, the CDR3 is TGTGCCAGCAGTGCCTCTATTGAGCAGTTCTTC. This chain connects TRBV2 to TRBJ2-1; D gene unclear. V was cut by 4 bases and J by 9 bases, with 7 bases left in between. The CDR3 sequence is 11 residues long. Germline V gene lookup returns CDR1 SNHLY and CDR2 FYNNEI.

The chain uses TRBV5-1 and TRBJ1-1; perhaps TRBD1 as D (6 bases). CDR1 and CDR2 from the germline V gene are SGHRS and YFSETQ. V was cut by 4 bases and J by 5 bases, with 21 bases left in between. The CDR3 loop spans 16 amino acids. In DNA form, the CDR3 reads TGCGCCAGCAGCCCCCACAGTGGGGGGGCGCGTACTGAAGCTTTCTTT. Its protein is CASSPHSGGARTEAFF.

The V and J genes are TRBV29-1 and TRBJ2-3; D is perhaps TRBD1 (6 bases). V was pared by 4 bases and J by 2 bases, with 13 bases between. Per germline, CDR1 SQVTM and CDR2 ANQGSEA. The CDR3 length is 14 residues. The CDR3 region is CSVVGTQHTDTQYF. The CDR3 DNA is TGCAGCGTTGTCGGGACACAACACACAGATACGCAGTATTTT.

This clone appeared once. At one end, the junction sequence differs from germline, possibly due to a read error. The CDR3 nucleotides read TGTGCCAGCAGTTTAATAGCCGACCGCCGGAAAAACTTC. This encodes CASSLIADRRKNF. The chain uses TRBV12-3 or TRBV12-4 and TRBJ2-4, with unresolved D. The CDR3 contains 13 residues.

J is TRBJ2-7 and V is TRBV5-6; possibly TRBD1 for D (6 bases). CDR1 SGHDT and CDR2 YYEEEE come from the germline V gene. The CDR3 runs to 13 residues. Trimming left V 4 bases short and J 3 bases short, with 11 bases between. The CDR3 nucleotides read TGTGCCAGCAGCCCCGGGACAAACTACGAGCAGTACTTC. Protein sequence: CASSPGTNYEQYF.

CDR3: CASSVSGRDGYTF. The CDR3 region has the DNA TGTGCCAGCAGTGTTTCAGGGCGCGATGGCTACACCTTC. The chain has TRBV2 and TRBJ1-2; TRBD1 might be the D (5 bases). CDR1 is SNHLY and CDR2 is FYNNEI in the germline V gene. Trimming took off 4 bases at V and 6 bases at J, with 12 bases between the two ends. CDR3 length: 13 residues. The full variable domain, its missing parts supplied by reference TRBV2 and TRBJ1-2, is EPEVTQTPSHQVTQMGQEVILRCVPISNHLYFYWYRQILGQKVEFLVSFYNNEISEKSEIFDDQFSVERPDGSNFTLKIRSTKLEDSAMYFCASSVSGRDGYTFGSGTRLTVV.

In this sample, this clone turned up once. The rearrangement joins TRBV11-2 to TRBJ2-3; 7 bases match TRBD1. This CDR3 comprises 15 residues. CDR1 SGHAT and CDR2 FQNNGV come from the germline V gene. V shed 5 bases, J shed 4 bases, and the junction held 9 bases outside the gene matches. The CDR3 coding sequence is TGTGCCAGCAGCCCCCCGACAGGGATGGCAGATACGCAGTATTTT. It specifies CASSPPTGMADTQYF.

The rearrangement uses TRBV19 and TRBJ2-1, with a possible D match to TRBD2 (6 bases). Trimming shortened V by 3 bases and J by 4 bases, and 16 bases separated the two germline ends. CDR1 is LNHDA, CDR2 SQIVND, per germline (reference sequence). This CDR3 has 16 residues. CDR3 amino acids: CASSIHAGWRYNEQFF. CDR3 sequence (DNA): TGTGCCAGTAGTATTCATGCGGGGTGGCGGTACAATGAGCAGTTCTTC.

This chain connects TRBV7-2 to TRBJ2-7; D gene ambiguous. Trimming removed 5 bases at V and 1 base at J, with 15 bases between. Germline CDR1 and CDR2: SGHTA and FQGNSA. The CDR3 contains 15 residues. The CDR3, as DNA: TGTGCCAGCAGCAAATCATGGGCTTTGTCCTACGAGCAGTACTTC. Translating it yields CASSKSWALSYEQYF.

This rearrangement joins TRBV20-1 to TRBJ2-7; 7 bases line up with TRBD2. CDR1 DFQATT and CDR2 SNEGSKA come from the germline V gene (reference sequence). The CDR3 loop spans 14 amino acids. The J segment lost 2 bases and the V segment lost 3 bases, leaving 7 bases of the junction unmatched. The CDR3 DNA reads TGCAGTGCTAGTAGTCGGGGGGTACCCTACGAGCAGTACTTC. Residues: CSASSRGVPYEQYF.

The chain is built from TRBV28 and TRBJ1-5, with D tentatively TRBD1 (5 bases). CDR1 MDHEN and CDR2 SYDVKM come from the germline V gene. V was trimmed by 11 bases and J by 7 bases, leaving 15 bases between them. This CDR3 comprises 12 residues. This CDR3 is CALGAGGQPQHF. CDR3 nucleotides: TGTGCCCTCGGGGCAGGAGGGCAGCCCCAGCATTTT.

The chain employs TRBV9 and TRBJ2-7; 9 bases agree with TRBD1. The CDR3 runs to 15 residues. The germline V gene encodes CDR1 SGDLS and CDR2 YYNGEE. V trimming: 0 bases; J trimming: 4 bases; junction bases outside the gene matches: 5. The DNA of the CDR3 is TGTGCCAGCAGCGTAGGGACAGGGGCAAGGTACGAGCAGTACTTC. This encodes CASSVGTGARYEQYF.

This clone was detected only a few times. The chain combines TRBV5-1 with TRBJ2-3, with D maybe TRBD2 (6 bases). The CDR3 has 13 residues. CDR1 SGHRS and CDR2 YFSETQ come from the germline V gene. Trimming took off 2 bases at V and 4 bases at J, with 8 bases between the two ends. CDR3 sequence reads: CASSLGGADTQYF. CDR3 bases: TGCGCCAGCAGCTTAGGAGGGGCAGATACGCAGTATTTT.

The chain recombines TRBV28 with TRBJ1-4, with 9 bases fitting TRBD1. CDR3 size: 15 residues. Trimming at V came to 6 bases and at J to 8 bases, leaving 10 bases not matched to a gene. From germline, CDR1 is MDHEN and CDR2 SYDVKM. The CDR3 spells CASSFPGQGLEKLFF. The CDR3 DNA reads TGTGCCAGCAGCTTTCCGGGACAGGGTTTGGAAAAACTGTTTTTT.